One sample yielded the 30 T cell receptor beta chains listed below, sequenced in a study of tumor and adjacent non-tumor tissue in lung cancer. No cell sorting was done before RNA was extracted from the tissue. This non-tumor lung sample came from over 3 cm beyond the tumor edge. The library came from three nested PCR rounds adapted from ARM-PCR protocols. TCRdb passed the multiplex PCR reads through MiXCR, listing each CDR3 protein once. The data hold 80,000 to 130,000 distinct CDR3 sequences, with less than 75% observed a single time. Sequenced: distant non-tumor lung tissue. Receptors were obtained from a man aged 30 to 45 with non-small cell lung cancer.

This clonotype was seen only a few times. At one end, the junction sequence differs from germline, possibly due to a read error. The chain couples TRBV10-2 to TRBJ1-1; the D is unclear. Germline values: CDR1 WSHSY, CDR2 SAAADI. The length of the CDR3 is 15 residues. The CDR3 loop is CASKDPGLRNTEALF. The CDR3 DNA reads TGCGCCAGCAAGGACCCTGGACTCCGGAACACTGAAGCTCTCTTT.

The sample holds many counts of this clonotype. The genes are TRBV11-2 and TRBJ2-2; TRBD2 is a possible D gene (5 bases). This CDR3 contains 14 residues. Per the germline V gene, CDR1 is SGHAT and CDR2 is FQNNGV. Trimming removed 4 bases at V and 4 bases at J, with 10 bases between. CDR3 nucleotides: TGTGCCAGCAGCTCCCTAGCTGGCACCGGGGAGCTGTTTTTT. This codes for CASSSLAGTGELFF.

Turning to this clonotype: The germline gene is not matched at one end of the junction; a read error may be the cause. The CDR3 DNA follows: TGCAGTGCTGGAGGGAGTGCGGGGACACGCGTCTACGGGCAGTACTTC. Translated, it gives CSAGGSAGTRVYGQYF. The chain links TRBV20-1 to TRBJ2-7; perhaps D is TRBD1 or TRBD2 (6 bases each). The germline CDR1 and CDR2 sequences are DFQATT and SNEGSKA (reference sequence). The CDR3 is 16 amino acids.

As for this clonotype: An end of the junction differs from the germline gene, which may be a read error. CDR3 sequence (DNA): TGTGCCAGCAGTTTATACCAAGAGACCCAGTGCTTC. As protein: CASSLYQETQCF. The chain combines TRBV11-2 with TRBJ2-5; D ambiguous. The CDR3 contains 12 residues. The germline V gene has CDR1 SGHAT and CDR2 FQNNGV.

This clonotype was recorded once. At one end the junction does not follow the germline gene, possibly because of a read error. CDR3 region: CAWSLTRSGGLFF. The CDR3 DNA follows: TGTGCCTGGAGTTTGACTCGTTCCGGGGGGCTGTTTTTT. The chain joins TRBV30 to TRBJ2-2, with TRBD2 as a possible D gene (6 bases). The CDR3 extends over 13 amino acids. Germline V gene lookup returns CDR1 GTSNPN and CDR2 SVGIG (reference sequence).

The chain combines TRBV6-2 or TRBV6-3 with TRBJ2-6, with D possibly being TRBD1 (6 bases). V was trimmed by 4 bases and J by 15 bases, leaving 22 bases between them. Germline CDR1 reads MNHEY; CDR2 reads SVGEGT. The CDR3 covers 15 residues. The DNA for the CDR3 is TGTGCCAGCAGTTCTTGGGGGCCCGGGGCCAACAGCCTGACTTTC. Translated, it gives CASSSWGPGANSLTF.

With regard to this clonotype: A much larger clone differs from this one at a single base, so this may be a read error. The chain is built from TRBV24-1 and TRBJ2-3, with a weak D call TRBD1 (6 bases). In germline, CDR1 is KGHDR, CDR2 SFDVKD. The CDR3 spans 15 residues. V lost 4 bases and J 7 bases, leaving 17 bases between the germline ends. The CDR3 region has the DNA TGTGCCACCAGTGACAGGACAGATCTTCGGTATACGCAGTATTTT. It translates to CATSDRTDLRYTQYF.

As for this clonotype: Sequence at one end of the junction differs from germline and may be a read error. The J gene is TRBJ2-1, the V gene TRBV11-1; D remains unclear. CDR1 and CDR2 (germline): SGHAT, FQDESV (reference sequence). This CDR3 spans 12 amino acids. In DNA form, the CDR3 reads TGTACCAGCAGCTTAGAGACCAATGTGCAGTTCTTC. Translating it yields CTSSLETNVQFF.

Turning to this clonotype: One end of the junction fails to match germline, which may point to a read error. The chain joins TRBV20-1 to TRBJ2-1, with D possibly called TRBD1 or TRBD2 (5 bases each). The CDR3 runs 14 residues. CDR1 is DFQATT, CDR2 SNEGSKA, per germline (reference sequence). CDR3 nucleotide sequence: TGCTGTGGCCGGGACCTTACCTCCTATAATGAGCAGTTCTTC. It specifies CCGRDLTSYNEQFF.

For this clonotype: Relative to the germline gene, one junction end is altered; a read error may explain this. The genes are TRBV11-3 and TRBJ2-2, with a possible D match to TRBD2 (5 bases). Germline CDR1 reads SGHNT; CDR2 reads YENEEA. CDR3 length: 17 residues. Here the CDR3 DNA reads TGTGCCAACAGCTTATTGTACGGGGAAAGCCCTACCGGGGAGCTGTTTTTT. Amino acids: CANSLLYGESPTGELFF.

On this clonotype itself: Since no conserved phenylalanine or tryptophan closes the CDR3, a read error is the likely cause. V and J are TRBV11-3 and TRBJ1-2; D uncertain. Per germline, CDR1 SGHNT and CDR2 YENEEA. The CDR3 contains 12 residues. CDR3 nucleotide sequence: TGTCCCAGCAGCTCGAACAGCTATGGCTACACCTCC. This codes for CPSSSNSYGYTS.

The chain couples TRBV12-3 or TRBV12-4 to TRBJ2-6; D could derive from TRBD1 or TRBD2 (5 bases each). Trimming removed 9 bases from V and 9 bases from J, with 21 bases in between. The CDR3 runs 15 residues. Written as DNA, the CDR3 is TGTGCCAGAAGTCCCCAGGGACCTGGGAACAACGTCCTGACTTTC. It yields the protein CARSPQGPGNNVLTF.

This clonotype was recorded a few times. The chain employs TRBV7-9 and TRBJ2-1, with D perhaps TRBD1 (6 bases). CDR3 length: 13 amino acids. Trimming left V 5 bases short and J 6 bases short, with 11 bases between. Germline-derived CDR1 and CDR2 are SEHNR and FQNEAQ (reference sequence). The CDR3 coding sequence is TGTGCCAGCAGCCTTAGAGGGGGCAATGAGCAGTTCTTC. As protein: CASSLRGGNEQFF.

This clonotype was seen a few times. The rearrangement joins TRBV11-2 to TRBJ2-7, with TRBD1 matching 12 bases. Germline assignment: CDR1 SGHAT and CDR2 FQNNGV. The CDR3 extends over 15 amino acids. V was pared by 2 bases and J by 6 bases, with 5 bases of the junction left unmatched. This CDR3 is CASSLITGQGAEQYF. The DNA of the CDR3 is TGTGCCAGCAGCTTAATTACGGGACAGGGGGCCGAGCAGTACTTC.

In regard to this clonotype: The junction differs from germline at one of its ends, possibly a read error. The V call is TRBV11-2, the J call TRBJ2-7, with D possibly called TRBD1 or TRBD2 (5 bases each). Germline lookup yields CDR1 SGHAT and CDR2 FQNNGV. The CDR3 length is 14 residues. The CDR3 here is CPSSLGDGCYEQYF. CDR3 in DNA: TGTCCCAGCAGCTTAGGGGACGGATGCTACGAGCAGTACTTC.

As for this clonotype: With a much larger clone just one base away, this may be a read error. This chain joins TRBV24-1 and TRBJ2-1, with D possibly being TRBD1 or TRBD2 (5 bases each). Per germline, CDR1 KGHDR and CDR2 SFDVKD. CDR3 length: 14 residues. V lost 1 base and J 8 bases, leaving 11 bases between the germline ends. CDR3 nucleotides: TGTGCCACCAGTGATTTCAACCGGGACCATGAGCAGTTCTTC. Protein sequence: CATSDFNRDHEQFF.

This chain links TRBV6-2 or TRBV6-3 with TRBJ1-2; D remains unclear. The CDR3 sequence is 11 residues long. Trimming shortened V by 10 bases and J by 6 bases, and 12 bases separated the two germline ends. Germline-derived CDR1 and CDR2 are MNHEY and SVGEGT. The CDR3 region has the DNA TGTGCCATCAGCTCTGGGCATGGCTACACCTTC. Amino acid sequence: CAISSGHGYTF.

The rearrangement joins TRBV18 to TRBJ2-7, with 8 bases matching TRBD1. Germline loops: CDR1 KGHSH, CDR2 LQKENI. The trim removed 3 bases at V and 5 bases at J, leaving 6 bases unmatched. CDR3 length: 14 amino acids. The CDR3 region is CASSPGQGINEQYF. CDR3 nucleotide sequence: TGTGCCAGCTCACCCGGACAGGGTATCAACGAGCAGTACTTC.

J is TRBJ2-7 and V is TRBV5-8; D not certain. Trimming cost V 4 bases and J 3 bases, with 5 bases left between them. Per germline, CDR1 SGHTS and CDR2 YDEGEE. CDR3 length equals 11 residues. DNA of the CDR3: TGTGCCAGCAGCCTTTTCTACGAGCAGTACTTC. Amino acids: CASSLFYEQYF.

In regard to this clonotype: This could be a read error, since a much larger clone is one nucleotide away. The rearrangement joins TRBV12-3 or TRBV12-4 to TRBJ2-2; 11 bases are shared with TRBD1. The CDR3 totals 16 residues. The CDR3 spells CASSQGQGAKTGELFF. CDR3 sequence (DNA): TGTGCCAGCAGCCAAGGACAGGGGGCGAAGACCGGGGAGCTGTTTTTT.

Of note for this clonotype: The CDR3 does not end in the conserved phenylalanine or tryptophan, so this is likely a read error. It is unclear where the CDR3 begins or ends on the DNA, so no DNA is shown, and the CDR3 is as TCRdb lists it. The chain joins TRBV11-2 to TRBJ2-7. Germline lookup yields CDR1 SGHAT and CDR2 FQNNGV. Both ends counted, the CDR3 spans 14 residues. Here the CDR3 reads CASSLGLGYYEHYL.

A note on this clonotype: A junction end diverges from the germline sequence, so it may reflect a read error. CDR3 region: CSARGAGRAGQFF. DNA for the CDR3: TGCAGTGCTAGAGGCGCAGGGCGGGCTGGGCAGTTTTTC. V and J are TRBV20-1 and TRBJ2-1; D possibly uses TRBD1 or TRBD2 (5 bases each). Germline V gene lookup returns CDR1 DFQATT and CDR2 SNEGSKA (reference sequence). The CDR3 runs 13 residues.

With regard to this clonotype: The junction and the germline gene differ at one end; a read error may be behind it. The V call is TRBV20-1, the J call TRBJ1-5; perhaps TRBD1 as D (6 bases). Per germline, CDR1 DFQATT and CDR2 SNEGSKA (reference sequence). This CDR3 is built from 15 residues. The CDR3 loop reads CSAIWGRGSNQPQHF. In nucleotides, the CDR3 is TGTAGTGCTATTTGGGGGCGCGGAAGCAATCAGCCCCAGCATTTT.

Comments on this clonotype: Because it lacks the conserved phenylalanine or tryptophan at the end, this CDR3 is likely a read error. The J gene is TRBJ2-3, the V gene TRBV24-1; D is undetermined. The germline CDR1 and CDR2 sequences are KGHDR and SFDVKD. The CDR3 totals 13 residues. The CDR3 DNA follows: TGTGCCACTAGTGATTTGGGCACAGATACGCAGTATCTT. Protein sequence: CATSDLGTDTQYL.

On this clonotype itself: This clone may be a read error of a much larger clone one base away. This chain joins TRBV11-1 and TRBJ1-1; tentatively, D is TRBD1 (5 bases). This CDR3 is 13 amino acids long. Germline V gives CDR1 SGHAT, CDR2 FQDESV (reference sequence). Written as DNA, the CDR3 is TGCGCCACGTATGCCGCAGGGAACACTGAAGCTATCTTT. It encodes CATYAAGNTEAIF.

As regards this clonotype: This is likely a read error, given that the CDR3 carries no conserved phenylalanine or tryptophan at its end. The chain is built from TRBV4-2 and TRBJ2-7; 9 nucleotides agree with TRBD2. Germline V gene sequence: CDR1 LGHNA, CDR2 YNFKEQ. The CDR3 has 16 residues. CDR3 region: CASSQESSGSSYEQYI. In nucleotides, the CDR3 is TGTGCCAGCAGTCAAGAGAGTAGCGGGAGCTCCTACGAGCAGTACATC.

Notes on this clonotype: A much larger clone differs by one base, so this may be a read error. The chain is built from TRBV11-2 and TRBJ2-3, with a weak D call TRBD2 (5 bases). Trimming shortened V by 4 bases and J by 2 bases, and 16 bases separated the two germline ends. This CDR3 contains 16 residues. CDR1 SGHAT and CDR2 FQNNGV come from the germline V gene. This CDR3 reads CASSSKWAEATDTQYF. CDR3 in DNA: TGTGCCAGCAGCTCAAAGTGGGCGGAGGCCACAGATACGCAGTATTTT.

This clonotype was counted at least ten times. The chain couples TRBV24-1 to TRBJ2-1; D gene uncertain. Trimming shortened V by 7 bases and J by 8 bases, and 14 bases separated the two germline ends. This CDR3 comprises 13 residues. CDR1 is KGHDR, CDR2 SFDVKD, per germline. In DNA, the CDR3 is TGTGCCACCAGCTTAGGCCCACCGGATGAGCAGTTCTTC. Translation gives CATSLGPPDEQFF.

Concerning this clonotype: The missing conserved phenylalanine or tryptophan at the end of this CDR3 makes a read error likely. The chain is built from TRBV30 and TRBJ1-1; D is possibly TRBD1 (5 bases). The CDR3 sequence is 14 residues long. V lost 1 base and J lost 3, with 12 bases in between. CDR1 and CDR2 from the germline V gene are GTSNPN and SVGIG (reference sequence). The CDR3 DNA reads as TGTGCCTGGAGTGGGGGCAGTATATACACTGAAGCTTTCTCT. Amino acid sequence: CAWSGGSIYTEAFS.

As for this clonotype: The junction does not match germline at one end; this may be a read error. The chain combines TRBV5-4 with TRBJ2-7; 7 positions match TRBD1. Germline-derived CDR1 and CDR2 are SGHNT and YYREEE (reference sequence). The CDR3 has 16 amino acids. CDR3 nucleotide sequence: TGCGCCAGCAGCTTTAGGACAGGCGGTATGGTGTACGAGCAGTACTTC. Protein product: CASSFRTGGMVYEQYF. The full variable domain, its missing parts supplied by reference TRBV5-4 and TRBJ2-7, is ETGVTQSPTHLIKTRGQQVTLRCSSQSGHNTVSWYQQALGQGPQFIFQYYREEENGRGNFPPRFSGLQFPNYSSELNVNALELDDSALYLCASSFRTGGMVYEQYFGPGTRLTVT.